This T cell receptor beta chain derives from a study of blood T cell repertoires in COVID-19. Looking at the study overall: The samples span acute and convalescent COVID-19 from the United States, Italy and Spain.

Sequencing was performed with immunoSEQ multiplex PCR; in TCRdb, only in-frame clones are kept and a portion is missing. The sample includes some 340,000 clones, 90% seen only once; the top ten take about 4.2%. In germline, CDR1 is SQVTM, CDR2 ANQGSEA. V was shortened by 0 bases and J by 3 bases, with 6 bases between the two germline ends. The CDR3 loop spans 12 amino acids. Regarding this clone: Other DNA sequences in the same sample also yield this CDR3.

Participants came from 20 to 25 US areas, aged roughly 18 to 100 years. Clinical history reported by participants formed the basis on which cohorts were assigned. The source material was PBMCs or T cells enriched from blood (not recorded which). The chain recombines TRBV29-1 with TRBJ2-7; weak D call: TRBD1 (5 bases). The TCR sequence derives from a woman in her twenties or thirties who had been exposed to COVID-19. CDR3 sequence reads: CSVEEQGYEQYF. CDR3 nucleotides: TGCAGCGTTGAAGAGCAGGGCTACGAGCAGTACTTC.